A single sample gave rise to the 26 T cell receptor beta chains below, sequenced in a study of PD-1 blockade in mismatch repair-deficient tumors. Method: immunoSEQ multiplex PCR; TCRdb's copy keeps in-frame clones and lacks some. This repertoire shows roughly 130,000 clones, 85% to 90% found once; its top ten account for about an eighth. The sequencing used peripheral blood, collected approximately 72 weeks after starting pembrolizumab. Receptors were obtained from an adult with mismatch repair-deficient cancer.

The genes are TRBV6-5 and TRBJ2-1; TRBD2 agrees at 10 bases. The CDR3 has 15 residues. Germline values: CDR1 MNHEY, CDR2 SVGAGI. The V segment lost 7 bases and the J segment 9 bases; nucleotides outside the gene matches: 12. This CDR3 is CASNIRTSGIGEQFF. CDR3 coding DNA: TGTGCCAGCAATATAAGAACTAGCGGGATTGGTGAGCAGTTCTTC.

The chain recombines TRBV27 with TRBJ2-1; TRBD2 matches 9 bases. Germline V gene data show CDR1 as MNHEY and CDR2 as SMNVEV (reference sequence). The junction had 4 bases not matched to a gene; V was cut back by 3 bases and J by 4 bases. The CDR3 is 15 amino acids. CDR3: CASSFFAGGYNEQFF. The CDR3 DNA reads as TGTGCCAGCAGTTTTTTTGCGGGAGGGTACAATGAGCAGTTCTTC.

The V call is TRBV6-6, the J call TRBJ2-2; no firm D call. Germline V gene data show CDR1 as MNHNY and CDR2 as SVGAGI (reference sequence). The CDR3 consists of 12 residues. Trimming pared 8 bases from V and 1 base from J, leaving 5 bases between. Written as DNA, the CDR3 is TGTGCCAGCGAAGGGAACACCGGGGAGCTGTTTTTT. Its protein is CASEGNTGELFF.

The CDR3 DNA reads as TGTGCCAGCAGTTACACTAGCGGGAGTTACGAGCAGTACTTC. This gives the protein CASSYTSGSYEQYF. The rearrangement joins TRBV6-5 to TRBJ2-7; 11 bases agree with TRBD2. There are 14 residues in the CDR3. Germline CDR1 reads MNHEY; CDR2 reads SVGAGI. Germline trimming cut 2 bases from V and 4 bases from J; bases unmatched to any gene: 1.

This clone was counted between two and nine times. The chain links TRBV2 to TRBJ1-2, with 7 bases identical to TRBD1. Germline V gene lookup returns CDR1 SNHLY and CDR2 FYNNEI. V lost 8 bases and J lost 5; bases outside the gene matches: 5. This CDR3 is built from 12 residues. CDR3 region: CASQGGRYGYTF. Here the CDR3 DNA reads TGTGCCAGCCAGGGGGGGCGATATGGCTACACCTTC. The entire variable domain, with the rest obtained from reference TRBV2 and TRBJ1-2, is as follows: EPEVTQTPSHQVTQMGQEVILRCVPISNHLYFYWYRQILGQKVEFLVSFYNNEISEKSEIFDDQFSVERPDGSNFTLKIRSTKLEDSAMYFCASQGGRYGYTFGSGTRLTVV.

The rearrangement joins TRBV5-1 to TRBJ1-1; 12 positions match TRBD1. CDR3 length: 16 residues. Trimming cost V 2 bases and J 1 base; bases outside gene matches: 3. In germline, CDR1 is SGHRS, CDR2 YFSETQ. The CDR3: CASSFGTGGRNTEAFF. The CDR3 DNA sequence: TGCGCCAGCAGCTTCGGGACAGGGGGCAGGAACACTGAAGCTTTCTTT. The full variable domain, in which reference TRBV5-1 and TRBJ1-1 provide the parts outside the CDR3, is KAGVTQTPRYLIKTRGQQVTLSCSPISGHRSVSWYQQTPGQGLQFLFEYFSETQRNKGNFPGRFSGRQFSNSRSEMNVSTLELGDSALYLCASSFGTGGRNTEAFFGQGTRLTVV.

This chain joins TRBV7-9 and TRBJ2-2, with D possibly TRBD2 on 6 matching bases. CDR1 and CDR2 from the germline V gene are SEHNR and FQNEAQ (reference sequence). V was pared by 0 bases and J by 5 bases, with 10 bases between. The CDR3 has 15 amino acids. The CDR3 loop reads CASSLAALATGELFF. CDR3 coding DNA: TGTGCCAGCAGCTTAGCGGCTCTAGCGACCGGGGAGCTGTTTTTT.

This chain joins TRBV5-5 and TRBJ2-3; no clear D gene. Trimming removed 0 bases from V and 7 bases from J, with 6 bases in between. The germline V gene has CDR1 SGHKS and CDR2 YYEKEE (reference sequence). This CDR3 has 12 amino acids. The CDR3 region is CASSLEPNTQYF. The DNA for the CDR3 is TGTGCCAGCAGCTTGGAGCCTAATACGCAGTATTTT.

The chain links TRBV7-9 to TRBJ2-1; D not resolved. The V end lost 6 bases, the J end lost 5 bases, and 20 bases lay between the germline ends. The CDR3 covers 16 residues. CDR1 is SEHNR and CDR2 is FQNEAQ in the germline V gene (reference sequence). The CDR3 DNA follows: TGTGCCAGCAGTCCTAGAGACCCAACCCCTCACAATGAGCAGTTCTTC. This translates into CASSPRDPTPHNEQFF.

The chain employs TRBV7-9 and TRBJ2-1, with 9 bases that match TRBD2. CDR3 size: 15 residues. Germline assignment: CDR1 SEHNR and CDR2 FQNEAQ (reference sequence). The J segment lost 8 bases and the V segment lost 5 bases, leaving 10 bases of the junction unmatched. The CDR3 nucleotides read TGTGCCAGCAGCCCCAGGGTAGCGGGAGCGGATGAGCAGTTCTTC. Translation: CASSPRVAGADEQFF.

The CDR3 is CASSLWGGKGNEQFF. The CDR3, as DNA: TGTGCCAGCAGTTTATGGGGTGGGAAGGGCAATGAGCAGTTCTTC. The rearrangement links TRBV28 to TRBJ2-1; no clear D gene. This CDR3 spans 15 amino acids. Germline loops: CDR1 MDHEN, CDR2 SYDVKM. Trimming shortened V by 0 bases and J by 6 bases, and 12 bases separated the two germline ends.

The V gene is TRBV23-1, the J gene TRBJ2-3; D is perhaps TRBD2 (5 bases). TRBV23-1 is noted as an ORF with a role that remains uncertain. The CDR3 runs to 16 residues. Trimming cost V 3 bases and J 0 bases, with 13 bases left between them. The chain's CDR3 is CASSQTLVSSTDTQYF. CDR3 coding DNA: TGCGCCAGCAGTCAGACACTAGTATCGAGCACAGATACGCAGTATTTT.

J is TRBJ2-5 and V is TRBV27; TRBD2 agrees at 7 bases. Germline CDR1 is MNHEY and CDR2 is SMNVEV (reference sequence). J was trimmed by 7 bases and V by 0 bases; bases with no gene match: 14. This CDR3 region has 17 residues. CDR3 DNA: TGTGCCAGCAGTTTATCACTAGCGTCGTCCCTGGTGTCGACCCAGTACTTC. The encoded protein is CASSLSLASSLVSTQYF.

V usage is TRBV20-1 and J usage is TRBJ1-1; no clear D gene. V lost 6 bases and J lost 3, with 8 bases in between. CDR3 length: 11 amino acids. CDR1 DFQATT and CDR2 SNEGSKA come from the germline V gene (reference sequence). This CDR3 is CSARDYTEAFF. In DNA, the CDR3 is TGCAGTGCACGGGATTACACTGAAGCTTTCTTT.

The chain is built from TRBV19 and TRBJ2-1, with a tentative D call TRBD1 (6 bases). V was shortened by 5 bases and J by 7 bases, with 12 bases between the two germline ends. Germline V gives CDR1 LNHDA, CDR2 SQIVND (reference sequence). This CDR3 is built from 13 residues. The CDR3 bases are TGTGCCAGTAGTGCCGGGACAATGAATGAGCAGTTCTTC. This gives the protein CASSAGTMNEQFF.

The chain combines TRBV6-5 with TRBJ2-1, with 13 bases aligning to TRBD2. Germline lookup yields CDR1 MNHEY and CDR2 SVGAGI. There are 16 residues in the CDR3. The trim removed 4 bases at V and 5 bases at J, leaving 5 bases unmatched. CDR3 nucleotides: TGTGCCAGCAGTTCCGGGACTAGCGGGATTCACAATGAGCAGTTCTTC. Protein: CASSSGTSGIHNEQFF.

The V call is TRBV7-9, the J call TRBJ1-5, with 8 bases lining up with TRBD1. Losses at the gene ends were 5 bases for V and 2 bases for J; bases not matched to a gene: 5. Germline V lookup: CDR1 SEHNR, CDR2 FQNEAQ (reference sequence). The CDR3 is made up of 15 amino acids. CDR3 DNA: TGTGCCAGCAGCGCGACAGGGGTTGGCAATCAGCCCCAGCATTTT. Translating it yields CASSATGVGNQPQHF.

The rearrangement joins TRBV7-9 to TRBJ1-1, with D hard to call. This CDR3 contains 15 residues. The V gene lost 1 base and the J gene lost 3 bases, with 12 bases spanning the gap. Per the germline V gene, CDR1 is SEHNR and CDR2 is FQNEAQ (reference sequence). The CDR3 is CASSLVGLADTEAFF. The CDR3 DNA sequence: TGTGCCAGCAGCTTAGTGGGCCTAGCGGACACTGAAGCTTTCTTT.

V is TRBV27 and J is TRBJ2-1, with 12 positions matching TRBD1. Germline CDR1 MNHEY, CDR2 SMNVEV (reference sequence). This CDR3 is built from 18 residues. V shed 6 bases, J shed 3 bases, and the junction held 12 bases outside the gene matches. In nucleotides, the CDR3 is TGTGCCAGCAGACCCGGGACAGGGGGCTTGCAAAACTACAATGAGCAGTTCTTC. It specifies CASRPGTGGLQNYNEQFF.

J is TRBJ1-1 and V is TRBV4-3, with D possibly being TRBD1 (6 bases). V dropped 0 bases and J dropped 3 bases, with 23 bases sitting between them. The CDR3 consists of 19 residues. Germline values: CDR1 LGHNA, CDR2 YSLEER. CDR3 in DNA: TGCGCCAGCAGCCAAGATCTTGCGGGGTCAGGGGCTTTGGACACTGAAGCTTTCTTT. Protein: CASSQDLAGSGALDTEAFF.

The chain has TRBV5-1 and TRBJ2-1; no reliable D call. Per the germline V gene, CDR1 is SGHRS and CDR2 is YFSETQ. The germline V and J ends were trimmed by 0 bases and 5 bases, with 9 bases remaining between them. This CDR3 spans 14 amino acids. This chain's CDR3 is CASSLAVPNNEQFF. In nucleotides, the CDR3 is TGCGCCAGCAGCTTGGCTGTTCCAAACAATGAGCAGTTCTTC.

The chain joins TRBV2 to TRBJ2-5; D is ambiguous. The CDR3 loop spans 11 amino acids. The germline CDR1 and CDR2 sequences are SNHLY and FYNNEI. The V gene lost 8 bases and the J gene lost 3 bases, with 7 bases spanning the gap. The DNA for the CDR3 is TGTGCCAGCGCAAAAAAAGAGACCCAGTACTTC. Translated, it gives CASAKKETQYF.

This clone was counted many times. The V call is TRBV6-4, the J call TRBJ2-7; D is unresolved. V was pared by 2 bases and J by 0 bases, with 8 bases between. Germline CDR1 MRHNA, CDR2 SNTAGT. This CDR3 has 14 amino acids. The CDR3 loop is CASSDRDGSYEQYF. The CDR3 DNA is TGTGCCAGCAGTGACAGGGATGGCTCCTACGAGCAGTACTTC.

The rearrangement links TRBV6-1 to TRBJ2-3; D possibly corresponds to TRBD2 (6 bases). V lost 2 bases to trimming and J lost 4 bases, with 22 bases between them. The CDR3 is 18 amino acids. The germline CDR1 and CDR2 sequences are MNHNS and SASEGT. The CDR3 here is CASSETGDGVLGADTQYF. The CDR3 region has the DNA TGTGCCAGCAGTGAAACGGGGGATGGGGTACTAGGGGCAGATACGCAGTATTTT.

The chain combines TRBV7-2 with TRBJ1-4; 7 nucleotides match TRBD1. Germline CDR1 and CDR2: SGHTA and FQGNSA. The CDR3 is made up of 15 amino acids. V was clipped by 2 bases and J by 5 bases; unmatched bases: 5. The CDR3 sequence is CASSLLGQENEKLFF. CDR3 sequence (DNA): TGTGCCAGCAGCTTACTCGGACAGGAGAATGAAAAACTGTTTTTT.

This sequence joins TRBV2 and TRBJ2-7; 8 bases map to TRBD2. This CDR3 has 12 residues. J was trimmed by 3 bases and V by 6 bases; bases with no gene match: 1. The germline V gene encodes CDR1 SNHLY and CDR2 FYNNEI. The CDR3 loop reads CASRGLGYEQYF. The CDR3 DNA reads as TGTGCCAGCAGGGGACTAGGCTACGAGCAGTACTTC.